These 6 T cell receptor beta chains were all obtained from the same sample, sequenced in a study of blood T cell repertoires in COVID-19. Method: immunoSEQ multiplex PCR; TCRdb's copy keeps in-frame clones and lacks some. The data contain under 200,000 clones, roughly 80% of them singletons. Material: peripheral blood. These TCRs come from a human donor with acute or convalescent COVID-19. The donor label of this sample is uncertain.

This chain uses TRBV5-4 with TRBJ2-1; 8 bases map to TRBD2. The CDR3 contains 15 residues. V was clipped by 3 bases and J by 6 bases; unmatched bases: 8. Looked up from germline, CDR1 is SGHNT and CDR2 is YYREEE (reference sequence). The CDR3 loop reads CASSSALAGLNEQFF. The CDR3 DNA reads TGTGCCAGCAGCTCCGCTCTAGCGGGCCTCAATGAGCAGTTCTTC.

V gene TRBV6-5 combines with J gene TRBJ1-1; 9 nucleotides match TRBD1. Trimming cost V 6 bases and J 10 bases; bases outside gene matches: 12. The CDR3 is 14 residues long. Germline-derived CDR1 and CDR2 are MNHEY and SVGAGI. This CDR3 is CASSRGTGIEAAFF. CDR3 sequence (DNA): TGTGCCAGCAGCCGGGGGACAGGGATCGAAGCAGCTTTCTTT.

The rearrangement joins TRBV28 to TRBJ2-5; 9 positions match TRBD2. V shed 5 bases, J shed 4 bases, and the junction held 8 bases outside the gene matches. The CDR3 loop spans 15 amino acids. Germline V gene data show CDR1 as MDHEN and CDR2 as SYDVKM. The CDR3 DNA follows: TGTGCCAGCAGTAACGGCGGGAGGGGATCAGAGACCCAGTACTTC. It encodes CASSNGGRGSETQYF.

V is TRBV9 and J is TRBJ2-3; 8 positions agree with TRBD1. V lost 0 bases to trimming and J lost 4 bases; unmatched junction nucleotides: 4. Per germline, CDR1 SGDLS and CDR2 YYNGEE. The CDR3 extends over 15 amino acids. The CDR3 sequence is CASSVAATGADTQYF. Here the CDR3 DNA reads TGTGCCAGCAGCGTAGCCGCGACAGGGGCAGATACGCAGTATTTT. Full variable domain (outside the CDR3, taken from reference TRBV9 and TRBJ2-3): DSGVTQTPKHLITATGQRVTLRCSPRSGDLSVYWYQQSLDQGLQFLIQYYNGEERAKGNILERFSAQQFPDLHSELNLSSLELGDSALYFCASSVAATGADTQYFGPGTRLTVL.

This rearrangement joins TRBV10-3 to TRBJ2-5; TRBD1 aligns across 8 bases. CDR3 length: 14 residues. Germline V gene sequence: CDR1 ENHRY, CDR2 SYGVKD. V lost 4 bases to trimming and J lost 5 bases; unmatched junction nucleotides: 6. The DNA of the CDR3 is TGTGCCATCAGTGGACAGGGGCCCAAGGAGACCCAGTACTTC. Its protein is CAISGQGPKETQYF.

V gene TRBV4-1 combines with J gene TRBJ2-6, with 11 bases aligning to TRBD2. This CDR3 has 19 residues. The ends lost 0 bases at V and 0 bases at J; junction bases unmatched: 4. Germline V CDR1 and CDR2: MGHRA, YSYEKL. CDR3 in DNA: TGCGCCAGCAGCCAAGAGAGACTAGCGGGGATCTCTGGGGCCAACGTCCTGACTTTC. Its translation: CASSQERLAGISGANVLTF.